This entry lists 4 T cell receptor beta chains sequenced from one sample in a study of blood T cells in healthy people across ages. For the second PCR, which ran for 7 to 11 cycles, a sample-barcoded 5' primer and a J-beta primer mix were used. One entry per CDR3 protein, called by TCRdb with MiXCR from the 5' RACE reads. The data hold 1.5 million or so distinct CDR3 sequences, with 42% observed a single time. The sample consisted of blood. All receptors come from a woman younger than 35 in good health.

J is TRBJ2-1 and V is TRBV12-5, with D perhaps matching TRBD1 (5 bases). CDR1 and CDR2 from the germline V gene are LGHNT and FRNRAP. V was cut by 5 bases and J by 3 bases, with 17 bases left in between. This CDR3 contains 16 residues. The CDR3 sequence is CASGPVEGAHYNEQFF. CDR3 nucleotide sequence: TGTGCTAGTGGTCCAGTAGAAGGGGCGCACTACAATGAGCAGTTCTTC. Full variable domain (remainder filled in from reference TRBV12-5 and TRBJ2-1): DARVTQTPRHKVTEMGQEVTMRCQPILGHNTVFWYRQTMMQGLELLAYFRNRAPLDDSGMPKDRFSAEMPDATLATLKIQPSEPRDSAVYFCASGPVEGAHYNEQFFGPGTRLTVL.

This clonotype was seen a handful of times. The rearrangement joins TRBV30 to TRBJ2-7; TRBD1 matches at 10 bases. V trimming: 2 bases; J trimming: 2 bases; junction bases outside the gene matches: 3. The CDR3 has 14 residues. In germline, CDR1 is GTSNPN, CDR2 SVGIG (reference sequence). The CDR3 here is CAWSIGQGAYEQYF. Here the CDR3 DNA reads TGTGCCTGGAGTATAGGACAGGGGGCCTACGAGCAGTACTTC. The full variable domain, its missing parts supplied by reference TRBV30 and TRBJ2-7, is SQTIHQWPATLVQPVGSPLSLECTVEGTSNPNLYWYRQAAGRGLQLLFYSVGIGQISSEVPQNLSASRPQDRQFILSSKKLLLSDSGFYLCAWSIGQGAYEQYFGPGTRLTVT.

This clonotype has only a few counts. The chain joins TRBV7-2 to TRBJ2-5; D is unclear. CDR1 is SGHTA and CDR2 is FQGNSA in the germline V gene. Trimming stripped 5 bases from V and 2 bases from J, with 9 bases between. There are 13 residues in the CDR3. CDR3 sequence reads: CASSRPLQETQYF. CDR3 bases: TGTGCCAGCAGCCGGCCACTGCAAGAGACCCAGTACTTC.

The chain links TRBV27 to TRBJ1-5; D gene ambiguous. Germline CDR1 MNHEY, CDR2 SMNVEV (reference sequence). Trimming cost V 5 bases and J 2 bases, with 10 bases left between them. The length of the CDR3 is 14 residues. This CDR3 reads CASSVFPGNQPQHF. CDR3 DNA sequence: TGTGCCAGCAGTGTCTTCCCGGGCAATCAGCCCCAGCATTTT.